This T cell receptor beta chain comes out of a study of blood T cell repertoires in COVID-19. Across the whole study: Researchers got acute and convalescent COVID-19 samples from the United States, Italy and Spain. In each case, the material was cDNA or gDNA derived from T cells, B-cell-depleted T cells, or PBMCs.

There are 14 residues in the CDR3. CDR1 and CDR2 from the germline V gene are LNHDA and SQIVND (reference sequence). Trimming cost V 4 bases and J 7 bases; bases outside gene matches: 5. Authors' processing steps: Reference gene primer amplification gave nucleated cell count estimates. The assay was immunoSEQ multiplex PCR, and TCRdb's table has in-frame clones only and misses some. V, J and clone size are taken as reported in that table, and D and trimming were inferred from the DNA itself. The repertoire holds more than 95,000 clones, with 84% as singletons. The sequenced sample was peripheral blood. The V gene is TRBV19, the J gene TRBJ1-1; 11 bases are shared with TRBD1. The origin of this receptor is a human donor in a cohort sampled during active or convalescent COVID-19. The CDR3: CASSKDRGRNEAFF. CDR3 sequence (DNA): TGTGCCAGTAGTAAGGACAGGGGGCGTAATGAAGCTTTCTTT.